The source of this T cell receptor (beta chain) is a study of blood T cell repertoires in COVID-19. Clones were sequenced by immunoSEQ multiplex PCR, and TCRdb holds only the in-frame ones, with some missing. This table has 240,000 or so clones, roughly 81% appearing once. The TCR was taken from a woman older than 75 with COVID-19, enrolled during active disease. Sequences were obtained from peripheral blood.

The CDR3 here is CASSYIQADQPQHF. In nucleotides, the CDR3 is TGTGCCAGCAGTTACATACAGGCAGATCAGCCCCAGCATTTT. The chain employs TRBV6-6 and TRBJ1-5, with D possibly matching TRBD1 (5 bases). V shed 2 bases and J shed 5 bases, with 10 bases lying between them. Germline V gene sequence: CDR1 MNHNY, CDR2 SVGAGI (reference sequence). CDR3 length equals 14 residues.